What follows are 31 T cell receptor beta chains derived from one specimen sequenced in a study of cytomegalovirus exposure and HLA in healthy donors. PCR was performed using 60 Vbeta and 13 Jbeta primers. Produced via immunoSEQ multiplex PCR; TCRdb's table is partial and in-frame only. The table shows 80,000 to 100,000 clones, with 55% to 75% occurring only once. Sequences were obtained from PBMCs. These receptors were collected from a man aged 50-59 years in good health and CMV-seronegative.

The gene calls are TRBV15 and TRBJ2-1, with 8 nucleotides matching TRBD2. Per the germline V gene, CDR1 is LNHNV and CDR2 is YYDKDF (reference sequence). J gave up 1 base and V 0 bases, and 8 bases lay outside the gene matches. The CDR3 has 18 residues. Here the CDR3 reads CATSRDLGAGGSYNEQFF. CDR3 DNA sequence: TGTGCCACCAGCAGAGATCTCGGGGCGGGAGGTTCCTACAATGAGCAGTTCTTC.

The chain carries TRBV7-2 and TRBJ2-3, with 13 positions matching TRBD2. The CDR3 has 17 amino acids. V was pared by 0 bases and J by 3 bases, with 3 bases of the junction left unmatched. The germline gives CDR1 SGHTA, CDR2 FQGNSA. CDR3 sequence reads: CASSLAVLAGGTDTQYF. CDR3 DNA: TGTGCCAGCAGCTTAGCGGTACTAGCGGGGGGGACAGATACGCAGTATTTT. Looking up the rest from reference TRBV7-2 and TRBJ2-3 gives the full variable domain: GAGVSQSPSNKVTEKGKDVELRCDPISGHTALYWYRQSLGQGLEFLIYFQGNSAPDKSGLPSDRFSAERTGGSVSTLTIQRTQQEDSAVYLCASSLAVLAGGTDTQYFGPGTRLTVL.

This sequence joins TRBV4-1 and TRBJ1-2; 8 bases agree with TRBD1. The length of the CDR3 is 14 residues. Losses at the gene ends were 1 base for V and 5 bases for J; bases not matched to a gene: 3. Germline values: CDR1 MGHRA, CDR2 YSYEKL. CDR3 amino acids: CASSQGTGKYGYTF. CDR3 coding DNA: TGCGCCAGCAGCCAAGGGACAGGGAAATATGGCTACACCTTC.

The V and J genes are TRBV15 and TRBJ2-6; 10 positions agree with TRBD2. Germline trimming cut 1 base from V and 0 bases from J; bases unmatched to any gene: 6. CDR3 length: 19 amino acids. CDR1 is LNHNV, CDR2 YYDKDF, per germline (reference sequence). The CDR3 here is CATSRGSSGGTSGANVLTF. The CDR3 DNA follows: TGTGCCACCAGCAGAGGAAGTAGCGGGGGGACCTCTGGGGCCAACGTCCTGACTTTC.

DNA of the CDR3: TGTGCCTGGAGTGGCGCAGGTTACAATGAGCAGTTCTTC. Protein product: CAWSGAGYNEQFF. V gene TRBV30 combines with J gene TRBJ2-1, with no clear D. Trimming cost V 1 base and J 4 bases, with 8 bases left between them. The germline V gene encodes CDR1 GTSNPN and CDR2 SVGIG (reference sequence). This CDR3 comprises 13 residues.

The chain recombines TRBV15 with TRBJ2-1; TRBD2 matches 10 bases. CDR1 LNHNV and CDR2 YYDKDF come from the germline V gene (reference sequence). V lost 0 bases to trimming and J lost 5 bases; unmatched junction nucleotides: 4. This CDR3 has 16 residues. The chain's CDR3 is CATSRDPSGGHNEQFF. CDR3 nucleotide sequence: TGTGCCACCAGCAGAGATCCTAGCGGGGGCCACAATGAGCAGTTCTTC.

This chain connects TRBV4-3 to TRBJ1-2; D unresolved. V shed 0 bases and J shed 5 bases, with 13 bases lying between them. Germline CDR1 LGHNA, CDR2 YSLEER. The CDR3 runs 15 residues. DNA for the CDR3: TGCGCCAGCAGCCAAGATATGGGCACTCCTTATGGCTACACCTTC. Translated, it gives CASSQDMGTPYGYTF.

For this clone: A junction boundary mismatches the germline segment, possibly from a read error. This rearrangement joins TRBV6-1 to TRBJ2-2; TRBD2 matches at 14 bases. The germline CDR1 and CDR2 sequences are MNHNS and SASEGT. The CDR3 consists of 17 residues. CDR3 in DNA: TGTGCCGGCAGTGAAGTGGGACTAGCGGGAGTAACCGGGGAGCTGTTTTTT. This encodes CAGSEVGLAGVTGELFF.

This clone was seen a few times. The chain has TRBV4-3 and TRBJ1-6; D is undetermined. There are 14 residues in the CDR3. Between the trimmed V and J ends, which lost 4 bases and 5 bases, there was a span of 9 bases. Germline V lookup: CDR1 LGHNA, CDR2 YSLEER. In DNA, the CDR3 is TGCGCCAGCAGCCGAGACGGAGATAATTCACCCCTCCACTTT. As protein: CASSRDGDNSPLHF.

This chain joins TRBV28 and TRBJ1-1, with 9 bases lining up with TRBD1. Losses at the gene ends were 5 bases for V and 7 bases for J; bases not matched to a gene: 17. This CDR3 has 17 residues. Germline V CDR1 and CDR2: MDHEN, SYDVKM. The CDR3 DNA sequence: TGTGCCAGCAGTGTACCCCGGCACGGGACAGGGAGGAGTGAAGCTTTCTTT. Its protein is CASSVPRHGTGRSEAFF.

The rearrangement uses TRBV27 and TRBJ1-2; D may be TRBD1 (5 bases). Trimming left V 7 bases short and J 6 bases short, with 12 bases between. Germline lookup yields CDR1 MNHEY and CDR2 SMNVEV (reference sequence). This CDR3 contains 12 residues. The CDR3, as DNA: TGTGCCAGCACCCAGGGAGGGGATGGCTACACCTTC. Translation gives CASTQGGDGYTF.

A few counts support this clone. This chain joins TRBV4-2 and TRBJ1-5; D is perhaps TRBD1 (6 bases). Germline CDR1 is LGHNA and CDR2 is YNFKEQ. This CDR3 contains 14 residues. Deletions cut 1 base from V and 6 bases from J, with 10 bases between. CDR3 DNA: TGTGCCAGCAGCCAAGCGACAGGAGTTCAGCCCCAGCATTTT. As protein: CASSQATGVQPQHF.

This chain uses TRBV9 with TRBJ2-4; D is possibly TRBD2 (6 bases). V lost 3 bases to trimming and J lost 0 bases, with 19 bases between them. The CDR3 runs 18 residues. CDR1 is SGDLS and CDR2 is YYNGEE in the germline V gene. The CDR3 bases are TGTGCCAGCAGCGCGTCTATTGGGGGGAGTTTAGCCAAAAACATTCAGTACTTC. Translated, it gives CASSASIGGSLAKNIQYF.

This clone came up a few times. This chain links TRBV4-3 with TRBJ1-1; D is ambiguous. Germline V gene sequence: CDR1 LGHNA, CDR2 YSLEER. This CDR3 is 15 amino acids long. V was cut by 2 bases and J by 1 base, with 11 bases left in between. The CDR3 sequence: CASSQTGERNTEAFF. CDR3 DNA sequence: TGCGCCAGCAGCCAAACGGGAGAGAGGAACACTGAAGCTTTCTTT.

V usage is TRBV7-9 and J usage is TRBJ2-1, with D perhaps matching TRBD1 (5 bases). V lost 5 bases and J lost 2, with 16 bases in between. Germline-derived CDR1 and CDR2 are SEHNR and FQNEAQ (reference sequence). The CDR3 loop spans 16 amino acids. CDR3 sequence: CASSPPRDRAYNEQFF. The CDR3, as DNA: TGTGCCAGCAGCCCCCCCCGCGACAGAGCCTACAATGAGCAGTTCTTC.

V usage is TRBV6-5 and J usage is TRBJ2-5; 8 nucleotides agree with TRBD1. The J call may be mistaken, given a closer DNA end match to TRBJ2-7. In germline, CDR1 is MNHEY, CDR2 SVGAGI. The CDR3 runs 15 residues. The CDR3 DNA reads as TGTGCCAGCAGGCGCGGACAGGGTAAATTTAACGAGCAGTACTTC. Translating gives CASRRGQGKFNEQYF.

CDR3 sequence (DNA): TGCGCCAGCAGCTTGGGTGTCGACAATGAGCAGTTCTTC. This translates into CASSLGVDNEQFF. The chain couples TRBV5-1 to TRBJ2-1; no clear D. The germline V gene has CDR1 SGHRS and CDR2 YFSETQ. Trimming removed 0 bases from V and 5 bases from J, with 6 bases in between. This CDR3 is 13 amino acids long.

The V call is TRBV6-5, the J call TRBJ2-5; tentatively, D is TRBD1 (6 bases). The DNA end is more similar to TRBJ2-7, so the J call may be wrong. This CDR3 has 16 residues. Germline lookup yields CDR1 MNHEY and CDR2 SVGAGI. The CDR3 protein is CASSYSSGTYSYEQYF. The DNA of the CDR3 is TGTGCCAGCAGTTACAGCTCCGGGACATACTCCTACGAGCAGTACTTC.

This chain uses TRBV28 with TRBJ2-7; 15 bases align to TRBD2. The CDR3 runs to 17 residues. Germline CDR1 reads MDHEN; CDR2 reads SYDVKM. V was pared by 0 bases and J by 7 bases, with 7 bases of the junction left unmatched. The DNA of the CDR3 is TGTGCCAGCAGTTTATGGGGACTAGCGGGAGGAGGGTTTGAGCAGTACTTC. It translates to CASSLWGLAGGGFEQYF.

CDR3: CASSLGTDTQYF. In nucleotides, the CDR3 is TGTGCCAGCAGTCTAGGCACAGATACGCAGTATTTT. This chain joins TRBV2 and TRBJ2-3; D gene ambiguous. The CDR3 is 12 amino acids. Germline CDR1 reads SNHLY; CDR2 reads FYNNEI. V shed 5 bases and J shed 1 base, with 4 bases lying between them.

V is TRBV7-2 and J is TRBJ2-1, with D tentatively TRBD2 (5 bases). The CDR3 runs to 14 residues. Per germline, CDR1 SGHTA and CDR2 FQGNSA. Trimming removed 5 bases at V and 12 bases at J, with 20 bases between. The CDR3 spells CASSAEYPGTRQFF. Here the CDR3 DNA reads TGTGCCAGCAGCGCCGAATACCCGGGAACCAGGCAGTTCTTC.

Written as DNA, the CDR3 is TGTGCCAGCAGTTCGTTTCAACGGGTCCCCTCCTACGAGCAGTACTTC. This encodes CASSSFQRVPSYEQYF. V and J are TRBV6-5 and TRBJ2-7; D is undetermined. The germline gives CDR1 MNHEY, CDR2 SVGAGI. The CDR3 is 16 residues long. Trimming stripped 4 bases from V and 0 bases from J, with 16 bases between.

The chain recombines TRBV7-2 with TRBJ2-7; 9 bases align to TRBD2. Germline V lookup: CDR1 SGHTA, CDR2 FQGNSA. V was clipped by 1 base and J by 2 bases; unmatched bases: 9. There are 17 residues in the CDR3. This chain's CDR3 is CASSLVGRASGAYEQYF. The CDR3 nucleotides are TGTGCCAGCAGCTTAGTAGGTAGGGCTAGCGGGGCCTACGAGCAGTACTTC. Looking up the rest from reference TRBV7-2 and TRBJ2-7 gives the full variable domain: GAGVSQSPSNKVTEKGKDVELRCDPISGHTALYWYRQSLGQGLEFLIYFQGNSAPDKSGLPSDRFSAERTGGSVSTLTIQRTQQEDSAVYLCASSLVGRASGAYEQYFGPGTRLTVT.

The chain uses TRBV13 and TRBJ2-6, with 8 bases identical to TRBD1. Per the germline V gene, CDR1 is PRHDT and CDR2 is FYEKMQ (reference sequence). The CDR3 contains 15 residues. V dropped 5 bases and J dropped 2; count of bases not matched to a gene: 2. The CDR3 DNA sequence: TGTGCCAGCAGCGTACAGGGGGCTGGGGCCAACGTCCTGACTTTC. This gives the protein CASSVQGAGANVLTF.

This clone was detected a few times. The chain uses TRBV28 and TRBJ1-2; 8 bases map to TRBD1. Germline CDR1 reads MDHEN; CDR2 reads SYDVKM. The V segment lost 6 bases and the J segment 2 bases; nucleotides outside the gene matches: 8. The CDR3 is 15 amino acids. CDR3 in amino acids: CASRPTGDGNYGYTF. The CDR3 coding sequence is TGTGCCAGCAGACCGACAGGGGACGGCAACTATGGCTACACCTTC.

This clone has just one count. CDR3: CASSIRAGVTSNEQFF. CDR3 nucleotides: TGTGCCAGTAGTATCAGAGCGGGGGTTACGTCCAATGAGCAGTTCTTC. The V gene is TRBV19, the J gene TRBJ2-1, with TRBD2 identical over 8 bases. CDR1 is LNHDA, CDR2 SQIVND, per germline (reference sequence). This CDR3 spans 16 amino acids. The junction had 10 bases not matched to a gene; V was cut back by 3 bases and J by 6 bases.

The chain recombines TRBV6-1 with TRBJ2-7; D possibly corresponds to TRBD1 (6 bases). This CDR3 region has 14 residues. Germline V CDR1 and CDR2: MNHNS, SASEGT. Trimming stripped 3 bases from V and 0 bases from J, with 9 bases between. CDR3 sequence reads: CASSDDRYSYEQYF. CDR3 coding DNA: TGTGCCAGCAGTGATGACAGGTACTCCTACGAGCAGTACTTC.

The sample holds a few counts of this clone. This rearrangement joins TRBV9 to TRBJ2-2, with D unclear. The CDR3 extends over 18 amino acids. V lost 0 bases and J 0 bases, leaving 15 bases between the germline ends. Germline V CDR1 and CDR2: SGDLS, YYNGEE. Here the CDR3 DNA reads TGTGCCAGCAGCGTAGACATAAAGTACAATTCGAACACCGGGGAGCTGTTTTTT. This codes for CASSVDIKYNSNTGELFF.

This clone was detected only a few times. This sequence joins TRBV7-9 and TRBJ2-7; TRBD1 agrees at 7 bases. V was pared by 2 bases and J by 4 bases, with 8 bases of the junction left unmatched. Germline CDR1 and CDR2: SEHNR and FQNEAQ (reference sequence). The length of the CDR3 is 15 residues. Written as DNA, the CDR3 is TGTGCCAGCAGCTTAAGCAGGGGGTTGCCTTACGAGCAGTACTTC. It codes for CASSLSRGLPYEQYF.

This rearrangement joins TRBV6-5 to TRBJ2-3; D may be TRBD1 (5 bases). CDR1 MNHEY and CDR2 SVGAGI come from the germline V gene. Trimming stripped 10 bases from V and 5 bases from J, with 13 bases between. The CDR3 sequence is 12 residues long. This chain's CDR3 is CATSGYGDTQYF. CDR3 DNA: TGTGCCACCTCAGGGTATGGAGATACGCAGTATTTT.

To note about this clone: Mismatch with germline at one junction end may stem from a read error. The rearrangement joins TRBV7-7 to TRBJ2-7; D is unclear. The CDR3 is 13 amino acids. The germline V gene encodes CDR1 SSHAT and CDR2 FNYEAQ (reference sequence). This chain's CDR3 is CASSLATTYEQYF. The CDR3 DNA sequence: TGTGCTAGCAGCTTAGCCACAACCTACGAGCAGTACTTC.